What follows are 25 T cell receptor beta chains derived from one specimen sequenced in a study of TIL therapy for anti-PD-1-resistant metastatic lung cancer (dated by TCRdb to the early 2020s). The meaning of the sample's time point label: pre-treatment sample, taken before nivolumab and TIL therapy. The baseline tumor samples were excised metastases, mostly pleural nodules or supraclavicular lymph nodes, taken from the same resection that was used to grow TIL. TCR beta CDR3 regions were amplified from genomic DNA with the immunoSEQ v3 hsTCRB kit using bias-controlled multiplex PCR. TCRdb mirrors the immuneACCESS table, restricted to in-frame sequences. Some clones are absent from its copies; in checked studies, under half trace to an unresolved V gene, and the reason for the others is unknown. For this sample there are roughly 28,000 clones; roughly two thirds appear just once. The ten largest account for roughly 16% of the sample.

The input for sequencing was tumor tissue, taken at baseline. Receptor source: a woman between 30 and 79 years old with non-small cell lung cancer.

V and J are TRBV7-2 and TRBJ2-7; the D gene is possibly TRBD1 (5 bases). CDR3 length: 13 amino acids. V gave up 9 bases and J gave up 3 bases, with 15 bases separating them. Germline V gene data show CDR1 as SGHTA and CDR2 as FQGNSA. The CDR3 loop is CASRQNLIYEQYF. The CDR3 DNA reads as TGTGCCAGTCGACAGAACCTTATCTACGAGCAGTACTTC.

This clone was detected only once. The V and J genes are TRBV28 and TRBJ2-7; TRBD1 is a possible D gene (6 bases). CDR3 length: 15 residues. Germline assignment: CDR1 MDHEN and CDR2 SYDVKM. Trimming cost V 6 bases and J 6 bases, with 21 bases left between them. The CDR3 protein is CASRGAQGKSVEQYF. The CDR3 DNA reads as TGTGCCAGCAGGGGAGCCCAGGGGAAATCAGTCGAGCAGTACTTC.

The chain is built from TRBV15 and TRBJ1-5, with D unclear. The CDR3 consists of 12 residues. CDR1 and CDR2 (germline): LNHNV, YYDKDF (reference sequence). Trimming cost V 3 bases and J 6 bases, with 6 bases left between them. The CDR3 region is CATSSSAQPQHF. CDR3 nucleotides: TGTGCCACCAGCAGCTCGGCTCAGCCCCAGCATTTT. The whole variable domain, remainder taken from reference TRBV15 and TRBJ1-5, is DAMVIQNPRYQVTQFGKPVTLSCSQTLNHNVMYWYQQKSSQAPKLLFHYYDKDFNNEADTPDNFQSRRPNTSFCFLDIRSPGLGDTAMYLCATSSSAQPQHFGDGTRLSIL.

The V call is TRBV19, the J call TRBJ1-2; D not certain. V was clipped by 7 bases and J by 2 bases, with 17 bases between them. Germline lookup yields CDR1 LNHDA and CDR2 SQIVND (reference sequence). This CDR3 comprises 15 residues. CDR3 DNA sequence: TGTGCCAGTACCCCTATAGGAGTCTTAAACTATGGCTACACCTTC. It yields the protein CASTPIGVLNYGYTF.

V and J are TRBV11-3 and TRBJ2-3; D may be TRBD1 or TRBD2 (6 bases each). The CDR3 is 14 amino acids. Trimming took 4 bases from V and 2 from J, leaving 10 bases between them. The V gene's germline CDR1 is SGHNT and CDR2 YENEEA. CDR3 residues: CASSYGGSTDTQYF. The CDR3 coding sequence is TGTGCCAGCAGCTACGGGGGCTCCACAGATACGCAGTATTTT.

This chain connects TRBV7-8 to TRBJ2-4; 8 positions match TRBD1. V gave up 10 bases and J gave up 7 bases; unmatched junction bases: 3. The CDR3 covers 11 residues. Germline V gene sequence: CDR1 SGHVS, CDR2 FQNEAQ. The CDR3, as DNA: TGTGCCACCCGGACAGGGAACATTCAGTACTTC. Residues: CATRTGNIQYF.

This clone was seen more than once but under ten times. This chain connects TRBV6-5 to TRBJ1-2; weak D call: TRBD1 (6 bases). The CDR3 extends over 13 amino acids. The germline CDR1 and CDR2 sequences are MNHEY and SVGAGI. Trimming removed 6 bases at V and 4 bases at J, with 12 bases between. In nucleotides, the CDR3 is TGTGCCAGCAGAGAATCGACAGGCTATGGCTACACCTTC. Translated: CASRESTGYGYTF.

This rearrangement joins TRBV5-4 to TRBJ2-7; D gene ambiguous. Between the trimmed V and J ends, which lost 4 bases and 0 bases, there was a span of 8 bases. This CDR3 contains 13 residues. Germline CDR1 and CDR2: SGHNT and YYREEE (reference sequence). DNA for the CDR3: TGTGCCAGCAGCGAACGGAGCTCCTACGAGCAGTACTTC. This gives the protein CASSERSSYEQYF.

The rearrangement joins TRBV7-2 to TRBJ2-7; possible D gene TRBD1, 5 bases. Trimming took 1 base from V and 1 from J, leaving 8 bases between them. The CDR3 loop spans 14 amino acids. Looked up from germline, CDR1 is SGHTA and CDR2 is FQGNSA. The CDR3 sequence is CASSLGTHSYEQYF. The CDR3 nucleotides are TGTGCCAGCAGCTTAGGGACACATTCCTACGAGCAGTACTTC.

This clone was seen more than once but under ten times. The chain links TRBV28 to TRBJ1-2; D call uncertain. V was shortened by 3 bases and J by 4 bases, with 15 bases between the two germline ends. The germline CDR1 and CDR2 sequences are MDHEN and SYDVKM. This CDR3 has 15 amino acids. CDR3 sequence reads: CASSLDLDRAYGYTF. CDR3 in DNA: TGTGCCAGCAGTTTGGACCTCGATCGAGCCTATGGCTACACCTTC.

The chain has TRBV29-1 and TRBJ1-2, with D possibly being TRBD1 (5 bases). The germline V gene has CDR1 SQVTM and CDR2 ANQGSEA. The CDR3 spans 13 residues. V lost 6 bases and J lost 3, with 14 bases in between. CDR3 loop: CSVRSGRDYGYTF. In DNA form, the CDR3 reads TGCAGCGTAAGGAGTGGCAGGGACTATGGCTACACCTTC. Full variable domain (outside the CDR3, taken from reference TRBV29-1 and TRBJ1-2): SAVISQKPSRDICQRGTSLTIQCQVDSQVTMMFWYRQQPGQSLTLIATANQGSEATYESGFVIDKFPISRPNLTFSTLTVSNMSPEDSSIYLCSVRSGRDYGYTFGSGTRLTVV.

The chain couples TRBV5-6 to TRBJ2-1; no definite D call. The germline gives CDR1 SGHDT, CDR2 YYEEEE. CDR3 size: 14 residues. V was trimmed by 1 base and J by 4 bases, leaving 9 bases between them. CDR3 DNA: TGTGCCAGCAGCTTGTCATTATCTTACAATGAGCAGTTCTTC. Translating it yields CASSLSLSYNEQFF.

The J gene is TRBJ2-1, the V gene TRBV25-1; D unclear. V was cut by 4 bases and J by 9 bases, with 10 bases left in between. From germline, CDR1 is MGHDK and CDR2 SYGVNS. The CDR3 sequence is 12 residues long. The CDR3: CASSVGWGEQFF. The CDR3 DNA follows: TGTGCCAGCAGTGTGGGGTGGGGTGAGCAGTTCTTC.

The CDR3 nucleotides read TGTGCCAGCGAAACGGGGGGTGGGGAGCTGTTTTTT. Protein sequence: CASETGGGELFF. The chain couples TRBV6-6 to TRBJ2-2, with TRBD2 matching 7 bases. V was clipped by 8 bases and J by 8 bases; unmatched bases: 5. CDR3 size: 12 residues. Germline assignment: CDR1 MNHNY and CDR2 SVGAGI (reference sequence).

The genes are TRBV19 and TRBJ1-1; TRBD1 might be the D (5 bases). CDR3 length equals 14 residues. Germline CDR1 is LNHDA and CDR2 is SQIVND (reference sequence). Trimming removed 5 bases from V and 3 bases from J, with 13 bases in between. The CDR3 protein is CASSPTGGYTEAFF. CDR3 in DNA: TGTGCCAGTAGTCCCACGGGGGGATACACTGAAGCTTTCTTT.

This clone turned up a few times. The rearrangement uses TRBV30 and TRBJ2-7, with D hard to call. There are 13 residues in the CDR3. Germline lookup yields CDR1 GTSNPN and CDR2 SVGIG (reference sequence). Trimming removed 1 base at V and 4 bases at J, with 11 bases between. This CDR3 reads CAWSGHRGYEQYF. In nucleotides, the CDR3 is TGTGCCTGGAGTGGTCACAGAGGTTACGAGCAGTACTTC.

This sequence joins TRBV5-6 and TRBJ2-1; 13 positions agree with TRBD2. The CDR3 runs 16 residues. Germline assignment: CDR1 SGHDT and CDR2 YYEEEE. The trim removed 4 bases at V and 10 bases at J, leaving 11 bases unmatched. This CDR3 is CASSPQRTSGSGEQFF. CDR3 sequence (DNA): TGTGCCAGCAGCCCGCAACGGACTAGCGGGAGTGGAGAGCAGTTCTTC.

The J gene is TRBJ2-3, the V gene TRBV4-1; 9 positions agree with TRBD2. V trimming: 3 bases; J trimming: 0 bases; junction bases outside the gene matches: 7. In germline, CDR1 is MGHRA, CDR2 YSYEKL. The CDR3 covers 17 residues. CDR3 DNA sequence: TGCGCCAGCAGCCAGAAATTAGCGGGAGCTAGCACAGATACGCAGTATTTT. Residues: CASSQKLAGASTDTQYF.

The rearrangement links TRBV6-1 to TRBJ1-3; D is uncertain. V lost 4 bases and J 0 bases, leaving 13 bases between the germline ends. The CDR3 totals 16 residues. Germline lookup yields CDR1 MNHNS and CDR2 SASEGT. CDR3 region: CASSVQRGTSGNTIYF. CDR3 DNA: TGTGCCAGCAGTGTACAACGGGGTACCTCTGGAAACACCATATATTTT.

V and J are TRBV4-2 and TRBJ2-1; perhaps TRBD2 as D (6 bases). V was clipped by 3 bases and J by 6 bases, with 12 bases between them. Germline CDR1 reads LGHNA; CDR2 reads YNFKEQ. The CDR3 totals 14 residues. Written as DNA, the CDR3 is TGTGCCAGCAGCCACTCCGGGACTCGCAATGAGCAGTTCTTC. Translated: CASSHSGTRNEQFF.

The chain joins TRBV5-8 to TRBJ2-5; D assignment may be TRBD1 or TRBD2 (6 bases each). The CDR3 has 14 amino acids. Germline loops: CDR1 SGHTS, CDR2 YDEGEE. Trimming pared 4 bases from V and 4 bases from J, leaving 14 bases between. CDR3 sequence: CASSRGTSGETQYF. The CDR3 region has the DNA TGTGCCAGCAGCCGCGGGACATCGGGAGAGACCCAGTACTTC.

This clone occurred once. The chain combines TRBV6-5 with TRBJ2-7; 8 nucleotides align to TRBD1. In germline, CDR1 is MNHEY, CDR2 SVGAGI. J gave up 12 bases and V 2 bases, and 6 bases lay outside the gene matches. The CDR3 totals 12 residues. In nucleotides, the CDR3 is TGTGCCAGCAGTTACGCAGGGGGCAACTGGTACTTC. Its translation: CASSYAGGNWYF.

The chain combines TRBV28 with TRBJ2-7; 9 nucleotides match TRBD2. The length of the CDR3 is 14 residues. Trimming took 6 bases from V and 3 from J; bases not matched to a gene: 6. In germline, CDR1 is MDHEN, CDR2 SYDVKM. The CDR3 bases are TGTGCCAGCAGGAGGGGACTAGCATACTACGAGCAGTACTTC. Translating it yields CASRRGLAYYEQYF.

The chain uses TRBV5-4 and TRBJ2-2; TRBD1 matches at 11 bases. This CDR3 has 15 residues. The germline V gene encodes CDR1 SGHNT and CDR2 YYREEE (reference sequence). V gave up 4 bases and J gave up 6 bases; unmatched junction bases: 5. The CDR3 here is CASSRDRGRSGELFF. The DNA for the CDR3 is TGTGCCAGCAGCAGGGACAGGGGGAGGTCCGGGGAGCTGTTTTTT.

The rearrangement joins TRBV11-2 to TRBJ2-7; D remains unclear. The CDR3 sequence is 12 residues long. Looked up from germline, CDR1 is SGHAT and CDR2 is FQNNGV. Trimming pared 2 bases from V and 4 bases from J, leaving 6 bases between. CDR3 region: CASSLIRYEQYF. For the CDR3, the DNA is TGTGCCAGCAGCTTAATTCGTTACGAGCAGTACTTC.